This T cell receptor beta chain came from a study of blood T cell repertoires in COVID-19. About the research overall: Donors in the United States, Italy and Spain gave samples during acute or convalescent COVID-19. From T cells, B-cell-depleted T cells, or PBMCs came the material, which was cDNA or gDNA.

In the original processing: Cell counts per sample came from amplifying reference gene primers. Assay: immunoSEQ multiplex PCR; the TCRdb copy retains only in-frame clones and omits some. That table gives V, J and clone size, and the DNA gave D and trimming. The sample has around 140,000 clones; roughly 89% are singletons. Germline CDR1 SGHTA, CDR2 FQGTGA. CDR3 length: 13 amino acids. V shed 4 bases and J 5 bases; nucleotides not matched to a gene: 1. The TCR sequence derives from a woman aged 50 to 65 with active or convalescent COVID-19. The sequenced sample was peripheral blood. The gene calls are TRBV7-3 and TRBJ2-2, with 7 nucleotides matching TRBD1. This CDR3 reads CASSSQGTGELFF. Written as DNA, the CDR3 is TGTGCCAGCAGCTCACAGGGGACCGGGGAGCTGTTTTTT.